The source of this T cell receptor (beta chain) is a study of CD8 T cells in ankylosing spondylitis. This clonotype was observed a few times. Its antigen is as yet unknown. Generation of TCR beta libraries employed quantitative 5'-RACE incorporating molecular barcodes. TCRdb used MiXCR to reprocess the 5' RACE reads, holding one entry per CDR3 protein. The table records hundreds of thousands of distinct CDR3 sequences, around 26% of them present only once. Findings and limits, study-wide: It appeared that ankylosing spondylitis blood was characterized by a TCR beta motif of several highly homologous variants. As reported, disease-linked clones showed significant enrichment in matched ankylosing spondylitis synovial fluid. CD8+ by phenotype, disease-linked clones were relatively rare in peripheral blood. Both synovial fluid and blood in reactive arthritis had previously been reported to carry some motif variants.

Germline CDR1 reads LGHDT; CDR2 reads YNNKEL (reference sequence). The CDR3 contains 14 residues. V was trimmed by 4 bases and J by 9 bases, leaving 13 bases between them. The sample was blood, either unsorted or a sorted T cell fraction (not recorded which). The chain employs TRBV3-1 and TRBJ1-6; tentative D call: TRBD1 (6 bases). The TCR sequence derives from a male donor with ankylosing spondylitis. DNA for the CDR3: TGTGCCAGCAGCCCTCAGGGGAGCAGTTCACCCCTCCACTTT. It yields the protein CASSPQGSSSPLHF.